Following are 20 T cell receptor beta chains from one sample sequenced in a study of blood T cells in healthy people across ages. A J-beta primer mix and a sample-barcoded 5' primer were used in a second PCR of roughly 7 to 12 cycles. From the 5' RACE reads, TCRdb called clonotypes with MiXCR, one entry per CDR3 protein. The sample yields 1 million or so distinct CDR3 sequences, roughly a quarter seen once. These same data were also listed under a study on T cells of mothers and their children.

The sample consisted of blood. The receptor source for this set is a girl aged 2 to 10 in good health.

Here the CDR3 reads CASSLRRTGSPGGPGEQFF. In DNA, the CDR3 is TGTGCCAGCAGCTTGCGCAGGACAGGATCCCCGGGAGGGCCGGGTGAGCAGTTCTTC. V gene TRBV5-6 combines with J gene TRBJ2-1; possible D gene TRBD2, 8 bases. Germline V lookup: CDR1 SGHDT, CDR2 YYEEEE. Trimming removed 1 base at V and 9 bases at J, with 29 bases between. The CDR3 loop spans 19 amino acids.

This clonotype has just a few counts. The gene calls are TRBV12-3 or TRBV12-4 and TRBJ1-2; D uncertain. V shed 8 bases and J shed 7 bases, with 14 bases lying between them. This CDR3 has 12 residues. The CDR3 DNA is TGTGCCAGCGGCGCCCCGATTGGTGGCTACACCTTC. It is translated as CASGAPIGGYTF.

The table lists this clonotype with a few counts. This chain joins TRBV29-1 and TRBJ2-5; D may be TRBD1 or TRBD2 (5 bases each). TRBJ2-7 explains the end of the DNA better; the J call may be wrong. Germline values: CDR1 SQVTM, CDR2 ANQGSEA. This CDR3 comprises 13 residues. CDR3: CSARRGNSYEQYF. In DNA form, the CDR3 reads TGCAGCGCCCGCCGGGGCAACTCCTACGAGCAGTACTTC.

This clonotype has more than one count but fewer than ten. The chain uses TRBV3-1 and TRBJ1-2; possible D gene TRBD1, 6 bases. There are 16 residues in the CDR3. Trimming stripped 1 base from V and 4 bases from J, with 16 bases between. CDR1 is LGHDT, CDR2 YNNKEL, per germline (reference sequence). The CDR3 here is CASSQGAGTKLYGYTF. The CDR3 DNA follows: TGTGCCAGCAGCCAAGGGGCCGGGACAAAGCTCTATGGCTACACCTTC. The full variable domain, rest sourced from reference TRBV3-1 and TRBJ1-2, is DTAVSQTPKYLVTQMGNDKSIKCEQNLGHDTMYWYKQDSKKFLKIMFSYNNKELIINETVPNRFSPKSPDKAHLNLHINSLELGDSAVYFCASSQGAGTKLYGYTFGSGTRLTVV.

V is TRBV29-1 and J is TRBJ2-7; 7 nucleotides match TRBD1. The CDR3 runs to 12 residues. With 7 bases clipped from V and 4 bases from J, the junction kept 7 bases outside the gene matches. Looked up from germline, CDR1 is SQVTM and CDR2 is ANQGSEA. The CDR3 DNA follows: TGCAGCGCTCGGACAGGCATTTACGAGCAGTACTTC. It encodes CSARTGIYEQYF.

V is TRBV4-1 and J is TRBJ2-7, with TRBD2 as a possible D gene (5 bases). V dropped 0 bases and J dropped 6 bases, with 12 bases sitting between them. Germline V CDR1 and CDR2: MGHRA, YSYEKL. The CDR3 contains 14 residues. As DNA, the CDR3 is TGCGCCAGCAGCCAAGATCTCCTAGCAGGCGAGCAGTACTTC. It is translated as CASSQDLLAGEQYF.

J is TRBJ2-7 and V is TRBV4-3, with 9 bases identical to TRBD1. J lost 2 bases, V lost 3 bases, and 8 bases had no gene match. The germline V gene has CDR1 LGHNA and CDR2 YSLEER. The CDR3 is 16 amino acids. The CDR3 coding sequence is TGCGCCAGCAGCCAGGGACGGACAGGGGCTACCTACGAGCAGTACTTC. Its protein is CASSQGRTGATYEQYF.

The rearrangement uses TRBV24-1 and TRBJ1-4, with a tentative D call TRBD1 (6 bases). Germline lookup yields CDR1 KGHDR and CDR2 SFDVKD. V gave up 5 bases and J gave up 5 bases, with 14 bases separating them. This CDR3 comprises 15 residues. The CDR3 region has the DNA TGTGCCACCAGTGCCCTACAGGGCCTAAATGAAAAACTGTTTTTT. Translating gives CATSALQGLNEKLFF.

The rearrangement links TRBV29-1 to TRBJ1-2, with D maybe TRBD1 (6 bases). CDR1 SQVTM and CDR2 ANQGSEA come from the germline V gene. The V and J ends lost 3 bases and 6 bases respectively, with 17 bases between them. The CDR3 is 14 residues long. Here the CDR3 reads CSVERVTGNHGYTF. Written as DNA, the CDR3 is TGCAGCGTTGAGAGAGTCACAGGGAACCATGGCTACACCTTC. The whole variable domain, remainder taken from reference TRBV29-1 and TRBJ1-2, is SAVISQKPSRDICQRGTSLTIQCQVDSQVTMMFWYRQQPGQSLTLIATANQGSEATYESGFVIDKFPISRPNLTFSTLTVSNMSPEDSSIYLCSVERVTGNHGYTFGSGTRLTVV.

This clonotype was picked up a small number of times. V and J are TRBV4-2 and TRBJ2-7; D is perhaps TRBD1 or TRBD2 (5 bases each). From germline, CDR1 is LGHNA and CDR2 YNFKEQ. V lost 2 bases to trimming and J lost 5 bases, with 19 bases between them. This CDR3 is built from 16 residues. The CDR3 reads CASSQFPGARVNEQYF. In DNA form, the CDR3 reads TGTGCCAGCAGCCAATTCCCCGGGGCCCGAGTCAACGAGCAGTACTTC.

The gene calls are TRBV14 and TRBJ2-5; D gene ambiguous. Germline V lookup: CDR1 SGHDN, CDR2 FVKESK. The V and J ends lost 3 bases and 2 bases respectively, with 16 bases between them. CDR3 length: 16 residues. In DNA form, the CDR3 reads TGTGCCAGCAGCCAGCTCGGGCTTCTCTGGCAAGAGACCCAGTACTTC. It codes for CASSQLGLLWQETQYF. The full variable domain, completed using reference TRBV14 and TRBJ2-5, is EAGVTQFPSHSVIEKGQTVTLRCDPISGHDNLYWYRRVMGKEIKFLLHFVKESKQDESGMPNNRFLAERTGGTYSTLKVQPAELEDSGVYFCASSQLGLLWQETQYFGPGTRLLVL.

This clonotype showed up just a few times. J is TRBJ2-1 and V is TRBV20-1, with D perhaps matching TRBD1 (5 bases). The CDR3 spans 15 residues. The V end lost 6 bases, the J end lost 0 bases, and 15 bases lay between the germline ends. CDR1 DFQATT and CDR2 SNEGSKA come from the germline V gene (reference sequence). The CDR3 reads CSATDIGLSYNEQFF. CDR3 DNA: TGCAGTGCCACGGACATAGGCCTCTCCTACAATGAGCAGTTCTTC.

The J gene is TRBJ1-6, the V gene TRBV21-1; the D call of TRBD1 is as the table states it, not checked on the DNA. TRBV21-1 is noted as a pseudogene. CDR3 length: 16 residues. In nucleotides, the CDR3 is TGTGCCAGCAGCGAACTAACAGGGCGCGGCGGAAAACCCCTCCACTTT. Amino acid sequence: CASSELTGRGGKPLHF.

The chain links TRBV20-1 to TRBJ2-1; D uncertain. The CDR3 consists of 13 residues. Trimming shortened V by 0 bases and J by 5 bases, and 8 bases separated the two germline ends. Germline V gene sequence: CDR1 DFQATT, CDR2 SNEGSKA (reference sequence). The CDR3 reads CSARDMADNEQFF. As DNA, the CDR3 is TGCAGTGCTAGAGATATGGCAGACAATGAGCAGTTCTTC.

With regard to this clonotype: Mismatch with germline at one junction end may stem from a read error. The V and J genes are TRBV20-1 and TRBJ2-3, with a possible D match to TRBD1 (5 bases). This CDR3 is 12 amino acids long. The germline gives CDR1 DFQATT, CDR2 SNEGSKA (reference sequence). CDR3 loop: CSAREVGQAPNF. The CDR3 nucleotides read TGCAGTGCTAGAGAGGTGGGGCAGGCCCCGAATTTT.

This rearrangement joins TRBV28 to TRBJ1-5; no clear D. The length of the CDR3 is 12 residues. From germline, CDR1 is MDHEN and CDR2 SYDVKM. V gave up 6 bases and J gave up 7 bases, with 10 bases separating them. For the CDR3, the DNA is TGTGCCAGCAGACGAAGAGGGCAGCCCCAGCATTTT. Translated: CASRRRGQPQHF.

Only one count was recorded for this clonotype. The rearrangement joins TRBV29-1 to TRBJ2-7; D gene uncertain. V was cut by 3 bases and J by 7 bases, with 19 bases left in between. CDR3 size: 14 residues. Germline V gives CDR1 SQVTM, CDR2 ANQGSEA. CDR3 in amino acids: CSVEYSTAPWEQYF. The DNA of the CDR3 is TGCAGCGTTGAGTATTCTACAGCCCCTTGGGAGCAGTACTTC.

This chain connects TRBV6-2 or TRBV6-3 to TRBJ2-1, with 8 bases identical to TRBD2. V lost 7 bases to trimming and J lost 7 bases; unmatched junction nucleotides: 18. In germline, CDR1 is MNHEY, CDR2 SVGEGT. This CDR3 contains 17 residues. CDR3 residues: CASKPGGLTIGSNEQFF. The CDR3 DNA follows: TGTGCCAGCAAGCCGGGGGGGCTTACCATTGGGTCTAATGAGCAGTTCTTC.

V gene TRBV20-1 combines with J gene TRBJ2-5, with D maybe TRBD2 (6 bases). The CDR3 covers 13 residues. Germline CDR1 reads DFQATT; CDR2 reads SNEGSKA (reference sequence). Trimming cost V 1 base and J 14 bases, with 20 bases left between them. CDR3 amino acids: CSARGDSIYEQYF. DNA of the CDR3: TGCAGTGCTAGAGGGGACTCTATCTACGAGCAATACTTC.

The CDR3 DNA reads TGTGCCAGCATGTTAGCGGGGTCGTACAATGAGCAGTTCTTC. Amino acid sequence: CASMLAGSYNEQFF. The chain has TRBV6-2 or TRBV6-3 and TRBJ2-1, with 8 positions matching TRBD2. The CDR3 runs to 14 residues. After removal of 7 bases from V and 4 bases from J, the junction contained 6 bases not matched to a gene. Germline loops: CDR1 MNHEY, CDR2 SVGEGT.